These 8 T cell receptor beta chains originate from one sample sequenced in a study of T cells in Graves' hyperthyroidism and ophthalmopathy. What was amplified from RNA transcripts were TCR beta CDR3 regions. The TCR CDR3 first-round RT-PCR relied on the HTBI primer set. TCRdb re-called the multiplex PCR reads with MiXCR, one entry per CDR3 protein. The sample contains 600,000 or so distinct CDR3 sequences, approximately 14% of which appear only once. Material for sequencing was blood. All receptors come from a woman younger than 30 with Graves' ophthalmopathy.

This clonotype occurred many times. This chain links TRBV29-1 with TRBJ1-1; D not resolved. CDR1 SQVTM and CDR2 ANQGSEA come from the germline V gene. CDR3 length: 13 amino acids. V lost 0 bases to trimming and J lost 1 base, with 6 bases between them. CDR3 sequence: CSVEEVENTEAFF. Here the CDR3 DNA reads TGCAGCGTTGAAGAAGTGGAGAACACTGAAGCTTTCTTT.

This sequence joins TRBV19 and TRBJ1-4, with D uncertain. CDR1 LNHDA and CDR2 SQIVND come from the germline V gene (reference sequence). The CDR3 sequence is 17 residues long. The V end was cut by 7 bases, the J end by 0 bases, with 18 bases between. The CDR3 region is CASNSQPRVATNEKLFF. Here the CDR3 DNA reads TGTGCCAGTAATAGTCAACCTCGAGTTGCAACTAATGAAAAACTGTTTTTT.

This clonotype was recorded many times. The CDR3 nucleotides read TGTGCCAGCACCCTAAGTTGGGCAGGGGTTCACACCGGGGAGCTGTTTTTT. Translating it yields CASTLSWAGVHTGELFF. The rearrangement joins TRBV28 to TRBJ2-2, with D tentatively TRBD1 (6 bases). Germline V lookup: CDR1 MDHEN, CDR2 SYDVKM. Trimming pared 7 bases from V and 3 bases from J, leaving 21 bases between. The CDR3 totals 17 residues.

Note on this clonotype: A single base separates this from a much larger clone, so it may be a read error. This chain uses TRBV12-3 or TRBV12-4 with TRBJ1-2; D is perhaps TRBD1 (6 bases). V lost 8 bases and J 6 bases, leaving 28 bases between the germline ends. The CDR3 extends over 17 amino acids. CDR3 region: CASPRAFEAEGGHGYTF. As DNA, the CDR3 is TGTGCCAGCCCAAGGGCGTTTGAAGCCGAGGGGGGCCATGGCTACACCTTC.

This clonotype was counted many times. The V call is TRBV5-1, the J call TRBJ1-1; a possible D gene is TRBD1 (5 bases). With 0 bases removed from V and 8 bases from J, the gap between germline ends came to 14 bases. The CDR3 runs 14 residues. CDR1 is SGHRS and CDR2 is YFSETQ in the germline V gene. CDR3 region: CASSLGGPGREAFF. Written as DNA, the CDR3 is TGCGCCAGCAGCTTGGGGGGCCCAGGGCGAGAAGCTTTCTTT.

As DNA, the CDR3 is TGTGCCAGCAGTGCAACTCCGGGGGCCAAAGAGACCCAGTACTTC. Its protein product is CASSATPGAKETQYF. The chain joins TRBV6-1 to TRBJ2-5; D possibly matches TRBD1 or TRBD2 (6 bases each). V lost 4 bases, J lost 3 bases, and 15 bases lay in between. This CDR3 has 15 amino acids. Germline V lookup: CDR1 MNHNS, CDR2 SASEGT.

This clonotype was recorded many times. This sequence joins TRBV18 and TRBJ2-7; D uncertain. V was pared by 3 bases and J by 3 bases, with 6 bases between. Germline CDR1 KGHSH, CDR2 LQKENI. CDR3 length equals 12 residues. In DNA form, the CDR3 reads TGTGCCAGCTCACCGTTACTCTACGAGCAGTACTTC. This encodes CASSPLLYEQYF.

Regarding this clonotype: This may stem from a read error, because a much larger clone lies one nucleotide away. The chain joins TRBV28 to TRBJ2-1; maybe TRBD2 (6 bases). The CDR3 has 15 residues. The germline gives CDR1 MDHEN, CDR2 SYDVKM. The chain's CDR3 is CASSRAEGPVAEQLF. In nucleotides, the CDR3 is TGTGCCAGCAGCAGAGCGGAGGGCCCCGTTGCTGAGCAGCTCTTC.